The T cell receptor beta chain under discussion was sequenced for a study of blood T cell repertoires in COVID-19. Study context: From the United States, Italy and Spain came samples of acute and convalescent COVID-19.

This CDR3 has 16 residues. V lost 0 bases and J lost 3, with 11 bases in between. Germline CDR1 LNHNV, CDR2 YYDKDF (reference sequence). Per the study methods: Nucleated cell number was recorded as an estimate derived from reference gene primer amplification. Profiled with immunoSEQ multiplex PCR; TCRdb holds only in-frame clones, not every one. The V and J calls and clone size come from that table; D and trimming were worked out from the DNA. The sample holds about 49,000 clones, around 85% seen once. The chain is built from TRBV15 and TRBJ1-4, with D possibly TRBD1 on 5 matching bases. This TCR was recovered from a human donor in a cohort sampled during active COVID-19. Source material: peripheral blood. CDR3 sequence reads: CATSRDGGRPNEKLFF. The CDR3 DNA sequence: TGTGCCACCAGCAGAGATGGGGGGAGACCTAATGAAAAACTGTTTTTT.